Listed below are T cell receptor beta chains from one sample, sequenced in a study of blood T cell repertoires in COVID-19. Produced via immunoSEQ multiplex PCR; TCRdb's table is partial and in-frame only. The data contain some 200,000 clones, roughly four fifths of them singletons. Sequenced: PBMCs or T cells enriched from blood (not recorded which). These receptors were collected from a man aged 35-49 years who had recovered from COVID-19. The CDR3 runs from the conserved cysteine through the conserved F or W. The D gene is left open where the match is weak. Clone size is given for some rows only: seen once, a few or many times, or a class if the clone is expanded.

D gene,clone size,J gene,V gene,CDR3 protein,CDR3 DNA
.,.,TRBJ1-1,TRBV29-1,CSVRGSPNTEAFF,TGCAGCGTTAGGGGGAGCCCGAACACTGAAGCTTTCTTT
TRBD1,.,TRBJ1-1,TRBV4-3,CASSPGQGKGSTEAFF,TGCGCCAGCAGCCCCGGACAGGGGAAGGGGAGCACTGAAGCTTTCTTT
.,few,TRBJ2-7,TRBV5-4,CASSLDPGGIPYEQYF,TGTGCCAGCAGCTTGGATCCAGGAGGGATTCCCTACGAGCAGTACTTC
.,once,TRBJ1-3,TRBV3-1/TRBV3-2,CASSQTSDYTYSSGNTIYF,TGTGCCAGCAGCCAAACCTCCGACTACACTTACTCCTCTGGAAACACCATATATTTT
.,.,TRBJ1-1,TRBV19,CASNQGWDTEAFF,TGTGCCAGTAATCAGGGATGGGACACTGAAGCTTTCTTT
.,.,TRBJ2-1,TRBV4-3,CASSQRVRSYNEQFF,TGCGCCAGCAGCCAGCGAGTACGCTCCTACAATGAGCAGTTCTTC
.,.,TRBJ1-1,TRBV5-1,CASSLYGQMNTEAFF,TGCGCCAGCAGCCTCTACGGACAGATGAACACTGAAGCTTTCTTT
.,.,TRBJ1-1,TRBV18,CASSPSGRSNTEAFF,TGTGCCAGCTCCCCGAGCGGACGGTCGAACACTGAAGCTTTCTTT
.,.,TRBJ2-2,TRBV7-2,CASSLKLATGELFF,TGTGCCAGCAGCCTCAAACTAGCAACCGGGGAGCTGTTTTTT
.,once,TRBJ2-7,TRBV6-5,CASSYSVSSYEQYF,TGTGCCAGCAGTTATAGCGTAAGCTCCTACGAGCAGTACTTC
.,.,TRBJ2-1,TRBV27,CASRGTTGLSFNEQFF,TGTGCCAGCAGGGGGACGACAGGCCTTTCTTTCAATGAGCAGTTCTTC
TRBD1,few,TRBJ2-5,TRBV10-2,CASSDSYGLDRGWETQYF,TGCGCCAGCAGTGACTCATACGGGTTGGACAGGGGGTGGGAGACCCAGTACTTC
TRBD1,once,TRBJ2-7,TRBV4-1,CASSLGTYRGENEQYF,TGCGCCAGCAGCCTCGGGACCTACAGGGGAGAAAACGAGCAGTACTTC
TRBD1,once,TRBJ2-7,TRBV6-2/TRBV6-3,CASSSRGQGEYEQYF,TGTGCCAGCAGTTCCCGGGGACAGGGTGAATACGAGCAGTACTTC
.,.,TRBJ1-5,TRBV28,CASISGGSNQPQHF,TGTGCCAGCATCAGTGGCGGGAGCAATCAGCCCCAGCATTTT
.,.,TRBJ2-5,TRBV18,CASSPSSLQTQYF,TGTGCCAGCTCACCCTCTAGTCTTCAGACCCAGTACTTC
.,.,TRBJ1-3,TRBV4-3,CASSPSTGRNTIYF,TGCGCCAGCAGCCCGTCGACAGGCAGAAACACCATATATTTT
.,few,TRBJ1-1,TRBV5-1,CASSPRAGPGTEAFF,TGCGCCAGCAGCCCCAGAGCAGGGCCCGGGACTGAAGCTTTCTTT
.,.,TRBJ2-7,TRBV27,CASSETETYEQYF,TGTGCCAGCTCGGAGACAGAAACCTACGAGCAGTACTTC
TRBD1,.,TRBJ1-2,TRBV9,CASSIGTGFNYGYTF,TGTGCCAGCAGCATTGGGACAGGGTTTAACTATGGCTACACCTTC
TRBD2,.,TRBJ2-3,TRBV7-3,CASSPGLAGGTDTQYF,TGTGCCAGCAGCCCGGGACTAGCGGGGGGCACAGATACGCAGTATTTT
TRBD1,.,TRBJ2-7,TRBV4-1,CASSLRDRGLHEQYF,TGCGCCAGCAGCCTACGGGACAGGGGGCTGCACGAGCAGTACTTC
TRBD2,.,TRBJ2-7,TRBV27,CASSPRTSGSYEQYF,TGTGCCAGCAGTCCCCGGACTAGCGGAAGCTACGAGCAGTACTTC
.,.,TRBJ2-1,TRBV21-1,CARPDRGQNNEQFF,TGTGCCAGACCAGACAGGGGGCAAAACAATGAGCAGTTCTTC
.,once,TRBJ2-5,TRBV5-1,CASSSAGETQYF,TGCGCCAGCAGCTCTGCGGGGGAGACCCAGTACTTC
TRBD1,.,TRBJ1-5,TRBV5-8,CASSQGQAITYQPQHF,TGTGCCAGCAGCCAAGGACAGGCTATAACATATCAGCCCCAGCATTTT
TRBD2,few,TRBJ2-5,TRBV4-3,CASSTLAGGHQTQYF,TGCGCCAGCAGCACACTAGCGGGGGGCCATCAGACCCAGTACTTC
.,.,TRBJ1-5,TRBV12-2,CASRLVGRTPREGQPQHF,TGTGCAAGTCGCTTAGTTGGTAGGACGCCCAGGGAGGGCCAGCCCCAGCATTTT
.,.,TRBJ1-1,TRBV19,CATITRVRGSTEAFF,TGTGCCACCATTACCCGGGTTAGGGGGTCCACTGAAGCTTTCTTT
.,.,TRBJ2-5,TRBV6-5,CASSYSRETQYF,TGTGCCAGCAGTTACTCCCGGGAGACCCAGTACTTC
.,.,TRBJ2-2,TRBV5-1,CASSPGLDRTGELFF,TGCGCCAGCAGCCCGGGACTGGATCGGACCGGGGAGCTGTTTTTT
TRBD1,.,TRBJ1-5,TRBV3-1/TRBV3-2,CASSLGTGENQPQHF,TGTGCCAGCAGCCTCGGGACAGGGGAAAATCAGCCCCAGCATTTT
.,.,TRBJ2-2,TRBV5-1,CASSLSTVNTGELFF,TGCGCCAGCAGCTTAAGTACGGTGAACACCGGGGAGCTGTTTTTT
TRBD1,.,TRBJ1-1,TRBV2,CASRLDRGSSEAFF,TGTGCCAGCCGACTGGACAGGGGTTCTTCTGAAGCTTTCTTT
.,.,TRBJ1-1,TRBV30,CAWSVLLGGTEAFF,TGTGCCTGGAGTGTACTCCTTGGAGGGACTGAAGCTTTCTTT
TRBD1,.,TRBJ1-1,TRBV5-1,CASTPLRETGIDEAFF,TGCGCCAGCACGCCACTCCGGGAGACAGGGATTGATGAAGCTTTCTTT
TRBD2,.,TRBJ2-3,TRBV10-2,CASSKGLAGNTDTQYF,TGCGCCAGCAGTAAGGGACTAGCGGGGAACACAGATACGCAGTATTTT
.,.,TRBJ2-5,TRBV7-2,CASSLYRGSETQYF,TGTGCCAGCAGCCTATATAGGGGCTCAGAGACCCAGTACTTC
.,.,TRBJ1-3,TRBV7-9,CASSSGYREELSGNTIYF,TGTGCCAGCAGCTCGGGTTACAGGGAAGAGCTCTCTGGAAACACCATATATTTT
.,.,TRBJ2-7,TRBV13,CASSLNTYEQYF,TGTGCCAGCAGCTTAAACACCTACGAGCAGTACTTC
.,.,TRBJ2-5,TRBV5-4,CASSPEMTGDTQYF,TGTGCCAGCAGCCCAGAAATGACAGGAGATACCCAGTACTTC
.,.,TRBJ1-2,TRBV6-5,CASRPTGSAYGYTF,TGTGCCAGCAGACCTACAGGGTCTGCCTATGGCTACACCTTC
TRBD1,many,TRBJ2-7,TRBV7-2,CASSPGQGRDEQYF,TGTGCCAGCAGCCCTGGACAGGGTCGAGACGAGCAGTACTTC
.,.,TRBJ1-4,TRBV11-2,CASSLEGDRWGPSTNEKLFF,TGTGCCAGCAGCTTAGAAGGGGATCGGTGGGGCCCGTCGACTAATGAAAAACTGTTTTTT
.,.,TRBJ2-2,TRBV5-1,CASSTRMGSTGELFF,TGCGCCAGCAGCACTAGGATGGGTAGCACCGGGGAGCTGTTTTTT
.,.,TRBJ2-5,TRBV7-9,CASSAQWQTQYF,TGTGCCAGCAGCGCCCAGTGGCAGACCCAGTACTTC
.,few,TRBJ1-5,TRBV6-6,CASSPVGAPNSNQPQHF,TGTGCCAGCAGTCCCGTTGGGGCACCGAATAGCAATCAGCCCCAGCATTTT
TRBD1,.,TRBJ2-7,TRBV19,CASSPGTGIAYGQYF,TGTGCCAGTAGTCCGGGGACAGGGATTGCGTACGGGCAGTACTTC
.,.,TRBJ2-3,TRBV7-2,CASSLPALRTDTQYF,TGTGCCAGCAGCTTACCCGCCCTGAGAACAGATACGCAGTATTTT